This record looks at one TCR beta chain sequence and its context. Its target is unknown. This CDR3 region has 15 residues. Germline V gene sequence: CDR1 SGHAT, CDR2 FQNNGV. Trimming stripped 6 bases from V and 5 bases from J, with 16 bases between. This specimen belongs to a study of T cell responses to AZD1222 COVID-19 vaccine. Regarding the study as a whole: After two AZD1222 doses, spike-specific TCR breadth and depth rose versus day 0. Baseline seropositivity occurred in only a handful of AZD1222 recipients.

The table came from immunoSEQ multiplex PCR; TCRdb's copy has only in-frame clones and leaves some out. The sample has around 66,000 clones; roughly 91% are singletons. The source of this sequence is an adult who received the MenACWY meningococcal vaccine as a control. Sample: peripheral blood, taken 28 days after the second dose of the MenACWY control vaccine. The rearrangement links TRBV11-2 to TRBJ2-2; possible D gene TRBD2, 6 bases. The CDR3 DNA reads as TGTGCCAGCAGTCCTTTAGTCAGCGGGACCGGGGAGCTGTTTTTT. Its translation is CASSPLVSGTGELFF.